This T cell receptor (beta chain) was identified in a study of T cells in Graves' hyperthyroidism and ophthalmopathy. Points from the study as a whole: In validation, the model predicted ophthalmopathy. These predictions came a median about 6.5 months before onset.

This clonotype was seen at least ten times. What it recognizes is unknown. RNA transcripts provided the source from which TCR beta CDR3 regions were amplified. TCR CDR3 regions were first amplified by RT-PCR with HTBI primers. A single record per CDR3 protein comes from TCRdb applying MiXCR to the multiplex PCR reads. Of some 500,000 distinct CDR3 sequences listed, around 16% are singletons. The CDR3 is 13 residues long. Trimming stripped 6 bases from V and 7 bases from J, with 12 bases between. Germline V gene data show CDR1 as SNHLY and CDR2 as FYNNEI. The clonotype comes from a woman between 25 and 40 years old with Graves' ophthalmopathy. Sequences were obtained from blood. The chain employs TRBV2 and TRBJ1-4; possibly TRBD1 for D (6 bases). The chain's CDR3 is CASRTAGVEKLFF. The DNA of the CDR3 is TGTGCCAGCAGAACAGCAGGGGTTGAAAAACTGTTTTTT. Together with reference TRBV2 and TRBJ1-4, the CDR3 gives the full variable domain: EPEVTQTPSHQVTQMGQEVILRCVPISNHLYFYWYRQILGQKVEFLVSFYNNEISEKSEIFDDQFSVERPDGSNFTLKIRSTKLEDSAMYFCASRTAGVEKLFFGSGTQLSVL.